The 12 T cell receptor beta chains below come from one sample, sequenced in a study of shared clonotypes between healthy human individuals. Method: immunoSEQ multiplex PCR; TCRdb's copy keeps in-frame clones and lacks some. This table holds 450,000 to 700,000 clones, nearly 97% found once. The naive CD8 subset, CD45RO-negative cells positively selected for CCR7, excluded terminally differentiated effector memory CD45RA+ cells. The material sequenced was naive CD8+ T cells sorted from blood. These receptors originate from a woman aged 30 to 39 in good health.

The CDR3 sequence is CATSRDSTGGNQPQHF. The DNA of the CDR3 is TGTGCCACCAGCAGAGACTCCACGGGCGGCAATCAGCCCCAGCATTTT. V and J are TRBV15 and TRBJ1-5, with D unresolved. CDR3 length: 16 amino acids. Trimming left V 0 bases short and J 2 bases short, with 11 bases between. Germline V gives CDR1 LNHNV, CDR2 YYDKDF (reference sequence).

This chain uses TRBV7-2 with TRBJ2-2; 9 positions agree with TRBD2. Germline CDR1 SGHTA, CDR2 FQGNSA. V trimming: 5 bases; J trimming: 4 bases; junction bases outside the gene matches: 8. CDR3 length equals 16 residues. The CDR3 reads CASSPRLAELTGELFF. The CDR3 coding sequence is TGTGCCAGCAGCCCAAGACTAGCGGAACTCACCGGGGAGCTGTTTTTT. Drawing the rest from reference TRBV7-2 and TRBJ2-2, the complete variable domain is GAGVSQSPSNKVTEKGKDVELRCDPISGHTALYWYRQSLGQGLEFLIYFQGNSAPDKSGLPSDRFSAERTGGSVSTLTIQRTQQEDSAVYLCASSPRLAELTGELFFGEGSRLTVL.

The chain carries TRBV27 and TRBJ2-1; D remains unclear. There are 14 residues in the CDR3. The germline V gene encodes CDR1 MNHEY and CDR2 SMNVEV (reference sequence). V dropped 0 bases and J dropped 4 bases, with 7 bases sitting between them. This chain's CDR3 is CASSLSSWYNEQFF. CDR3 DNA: TGTGCCAGCAGTTTATCGTCCTGGTACAATGAGCAGTTCTTC.

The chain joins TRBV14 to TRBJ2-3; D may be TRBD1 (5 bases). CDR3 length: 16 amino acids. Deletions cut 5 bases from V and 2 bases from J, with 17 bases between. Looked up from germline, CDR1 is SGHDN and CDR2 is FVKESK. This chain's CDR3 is CASSGDRRTITDTQYF. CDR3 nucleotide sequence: TGTGCCAGCAGCGGTGACAGAAGGACGATCACAGATACGCAGTATTTT.

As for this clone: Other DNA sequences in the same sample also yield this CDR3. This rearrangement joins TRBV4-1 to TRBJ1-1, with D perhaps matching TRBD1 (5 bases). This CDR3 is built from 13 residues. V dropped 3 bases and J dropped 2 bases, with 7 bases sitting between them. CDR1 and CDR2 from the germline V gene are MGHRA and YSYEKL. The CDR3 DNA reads TGCGCCAGCAGCCAGGGGGGAAACACTGAAGCTTTCTTT. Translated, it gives CASSQGGNTEAFF.

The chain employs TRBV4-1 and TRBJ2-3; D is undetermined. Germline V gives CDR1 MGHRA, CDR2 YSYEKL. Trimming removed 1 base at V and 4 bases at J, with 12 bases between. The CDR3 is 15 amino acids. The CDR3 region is CASSQVPTASDTQYF. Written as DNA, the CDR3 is TGCGCCAGCAGCCAAGTTCCGACGGCCTCAGATACGCAGTATTTT.

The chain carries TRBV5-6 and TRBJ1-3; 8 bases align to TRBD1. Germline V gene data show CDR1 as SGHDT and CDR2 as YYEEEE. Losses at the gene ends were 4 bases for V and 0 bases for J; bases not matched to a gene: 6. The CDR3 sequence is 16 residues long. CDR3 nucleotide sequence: TGTGCCAGCAGCAGGACAGGGCACTACTCTGGAAACACCATATATTTT. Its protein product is CASSRTGHYSGNTIYF.

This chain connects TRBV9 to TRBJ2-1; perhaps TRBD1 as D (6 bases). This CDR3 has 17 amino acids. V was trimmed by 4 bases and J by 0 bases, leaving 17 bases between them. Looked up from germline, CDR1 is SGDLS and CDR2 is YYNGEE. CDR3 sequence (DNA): TGTGCCAGCAGCTCCCGGGACACCTCCAGCTCCTACAATGAGCAGTTCTTC. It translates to CASSSRDTSSSYNEQFF.

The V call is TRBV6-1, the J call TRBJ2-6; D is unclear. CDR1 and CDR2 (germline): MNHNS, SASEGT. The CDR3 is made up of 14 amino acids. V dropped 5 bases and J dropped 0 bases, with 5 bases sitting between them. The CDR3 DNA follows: TGTGCCAGCAGTACCCACTCTGGGGCCAACGTCCTGACTTTC. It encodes CASSTHSGANVLTF.

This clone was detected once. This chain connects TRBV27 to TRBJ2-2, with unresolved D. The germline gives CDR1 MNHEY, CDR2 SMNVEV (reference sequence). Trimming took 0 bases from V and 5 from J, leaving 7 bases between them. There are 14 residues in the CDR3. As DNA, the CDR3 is TGTGCCAGCAGTTTATCTAGAGGTACCGGGGAGCTGTTTTTT. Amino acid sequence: CASSLSRGTGELFF.

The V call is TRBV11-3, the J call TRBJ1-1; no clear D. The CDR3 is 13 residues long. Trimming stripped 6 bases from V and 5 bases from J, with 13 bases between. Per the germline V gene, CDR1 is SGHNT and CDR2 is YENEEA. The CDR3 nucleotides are TGTGCCAGCAGTGCCCGGTCGTTTACTGAAGCTTTCTTT. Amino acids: CASSARSFTEAFF.

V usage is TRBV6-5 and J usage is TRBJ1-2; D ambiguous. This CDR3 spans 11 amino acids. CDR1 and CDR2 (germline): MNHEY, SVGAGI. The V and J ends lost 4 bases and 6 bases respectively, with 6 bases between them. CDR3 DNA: TGTGCCAGCAGTTTCGGGGATGGCTACACCTTC. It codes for CASSFGDGYTF.